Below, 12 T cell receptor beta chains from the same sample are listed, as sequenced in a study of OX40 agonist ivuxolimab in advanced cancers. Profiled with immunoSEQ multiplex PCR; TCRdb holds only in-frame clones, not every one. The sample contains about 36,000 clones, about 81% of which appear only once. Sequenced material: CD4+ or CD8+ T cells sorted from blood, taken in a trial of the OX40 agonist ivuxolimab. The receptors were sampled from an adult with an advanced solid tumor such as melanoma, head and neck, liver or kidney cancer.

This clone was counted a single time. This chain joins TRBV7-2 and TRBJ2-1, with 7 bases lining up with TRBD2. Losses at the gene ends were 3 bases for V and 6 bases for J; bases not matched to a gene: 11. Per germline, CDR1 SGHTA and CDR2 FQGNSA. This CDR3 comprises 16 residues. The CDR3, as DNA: TGTGCCAGCAGCTTGTTTGGGAGGGGCGGGAGCAATGAGCAGTTCTTC. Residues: CASSLFGRGGSNEQFF.

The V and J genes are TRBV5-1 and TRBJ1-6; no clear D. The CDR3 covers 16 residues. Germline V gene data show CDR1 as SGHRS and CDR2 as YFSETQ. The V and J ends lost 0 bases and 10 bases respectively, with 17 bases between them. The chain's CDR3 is CASSLGVSVDYSPLHF. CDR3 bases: TGCGCCAGCAGCTTGGGGGTATCGGTGGACTACTCACCCCTCCACTTT.

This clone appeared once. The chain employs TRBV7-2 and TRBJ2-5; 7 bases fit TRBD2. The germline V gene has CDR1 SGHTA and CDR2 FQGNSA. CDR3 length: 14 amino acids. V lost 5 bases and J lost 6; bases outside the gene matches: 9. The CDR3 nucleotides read TGTGCCAGCAGCCCCCCCCCGGGACTAAAGACCCAGTACTTC. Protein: CASSPPPGLKTQYF.

CDR3 protein: CAIRAGGRDNEQFF. The DNA for the CDR3 is TGTGCCATTAGAGCGGGAGGTAGGGACAATGAGCAGTTCTTC. The rearrangement uses TRBV28 and TRBJ2-1; TRBD2 agrees at 9 bases. This CDR3 spans 14 amino acids. Germline V CDR1 and CDR2: MDHEN, SYDVKM. J was trimmed by 5 bases and V by 10 bases; bases with no gene match: 9.

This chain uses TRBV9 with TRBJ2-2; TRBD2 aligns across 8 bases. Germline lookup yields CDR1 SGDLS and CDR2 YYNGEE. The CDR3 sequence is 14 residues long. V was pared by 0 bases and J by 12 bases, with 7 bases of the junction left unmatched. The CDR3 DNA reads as TGTGCCAGCAGCGTAGTGGCGGGAGGTGGCCAGCTGTTTTTT. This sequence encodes CASSVVAGGGQLFF.

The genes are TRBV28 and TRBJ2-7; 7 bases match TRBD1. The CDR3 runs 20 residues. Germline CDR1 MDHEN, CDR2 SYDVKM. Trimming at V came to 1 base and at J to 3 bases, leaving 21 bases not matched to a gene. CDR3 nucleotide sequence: TGTGCCAGCAGTTTATTGCCCGGGCGGACAGGCGGCGGACGAGGCTACGAGCAGTACTTC. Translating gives CASSLLPGRTGGGRGYEQYF.

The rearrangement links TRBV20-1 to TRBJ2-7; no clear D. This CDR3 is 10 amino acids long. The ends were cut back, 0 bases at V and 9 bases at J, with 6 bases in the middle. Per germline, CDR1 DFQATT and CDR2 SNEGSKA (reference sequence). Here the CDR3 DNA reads TGCAGTGCTAGAGAGGTTGGGCAGTACTTC. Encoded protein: CSAREVGQYF.

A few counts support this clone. This chain's CDR3 is CSVGTRWGGYTF. The CDR3 DNA reads TGCAGCGTTGGCACGCGGTGGGGTGGCTACACCTTC. The gene calls are TRBV29-1 and TRBJ1-2; D unresolved. Germline-derived CDR1 and CDR2 are SQVTM and ANQGSEA. This CDR3 has 12 amino acids. V was pared by 4 bases and J by 7 bases, with 13 bases between.

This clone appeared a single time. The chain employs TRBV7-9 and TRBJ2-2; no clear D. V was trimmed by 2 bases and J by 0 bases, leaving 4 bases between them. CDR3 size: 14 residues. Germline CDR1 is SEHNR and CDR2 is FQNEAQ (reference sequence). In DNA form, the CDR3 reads TGTGCCAGCAGCTTAAACTCGAACACCGGGGAGCTGTTTTTT. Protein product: CASSLNSNTGELFF.

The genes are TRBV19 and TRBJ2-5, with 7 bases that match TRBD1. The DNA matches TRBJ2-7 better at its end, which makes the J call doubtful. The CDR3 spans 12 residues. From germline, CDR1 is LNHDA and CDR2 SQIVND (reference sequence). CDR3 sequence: CASSPGGDEQYF. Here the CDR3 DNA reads TGTGCCAGTAGTCCAGGGGGTGACGAGCAGTACTTC.

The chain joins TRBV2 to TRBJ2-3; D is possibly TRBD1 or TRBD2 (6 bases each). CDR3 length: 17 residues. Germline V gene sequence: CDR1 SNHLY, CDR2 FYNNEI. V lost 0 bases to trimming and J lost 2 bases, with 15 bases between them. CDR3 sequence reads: CASSEAWGPSVTDTQYF. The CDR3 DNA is TGTGCCAGCAGTGAAGCTTGGGGGCCTAGCGTCACAGATACGCAGTATTTT.

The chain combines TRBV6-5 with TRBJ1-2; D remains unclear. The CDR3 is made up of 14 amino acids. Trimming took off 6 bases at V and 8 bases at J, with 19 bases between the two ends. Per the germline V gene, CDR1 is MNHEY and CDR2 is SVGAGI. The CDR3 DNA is TGTGCCAGCAGGCCCACTGGGGTTCGGAAAGGCTACACCTTC. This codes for CASRPTGVRKGYTF.